A selection of T cell receptor beta chains follows, all from one sample in a study of CD8 T cells in Susac syndrome. TCRdb called the immunoSEQ multiplex PCR reads again in MiXCR, with one record for every CDR3 protein. The sample consists of some 300,000 distinct CDR3 sequences, around 85% of them appearing once. Sample: CD8+ T cells from PBMCs. These receptors were obtained from a human donor with multiple sclerosis. Both conserved end residues are part of each CDR3. D genes are given only for firm matches. Expanded clones get a size class; other rows say once, few or many, or leave the size out.

.,TRBD2,TRBV6-2/TRBV6-3,TRBJ2-7,TGTGCCAGCAGTCCTCCGACTAGCGGCTACGAGCAGTACTTC,CASSPPTSGYEQYF
.,.,TRBV7-9,TRBJ1-6,TGTGCCAGCAGCTTACGTGGGTCTTATAATTCACCCCTCCACTTT,CASSLRGSYNSPLHF
few,.,TRBV20-1,TRBJ2-7,TGCAGTGCTAGACAGTGGGAGCAGTACTTC,CSARQWEQYF
.,TRBD2,TRBV4-3,TRBJ2-1,TGCGCCAGCAGCCAAGATTTAGCGGGAGCGGCCCATGAGCAGTTCTTC,CASSQDLAGAAHEQFF
.,TRBD2,TRBV4-3,TRBJ2-6,TGCGCCAGCAGCCAAGGAGGCGGGACTACAGTCTCCTCTGGGGCCAACGTCCTGACTTTC,CASSQGGGTTVSSGANVLTF
.,.,TRBV19,TRBJ1-5,TGTGCCAGTAGTATTTTCTGGTCGGTAAGTCTCTCGCAGCCCCAGCATTTT,CASSIFWSVSLSQPQHF
.,TRBD2,TRBV5-4,TRBJ2-1,TGTGCCAGCCGCTACCGGGACTACGACAATGAGCAGTTCTTC,CASRYRDYDNEQFF
.,.,TRBV2,TRBJ2-1,TGTGCCCTCAGGGGGAGGAATGAGCAGTTCTTC,CALRGRNEQFF
.,.,TRBV3-1,TRBJ1-2,TGTGCCAGCAGCCCTTGGGACATGGTCGGACTAAACTATGGCTACACCTTC,CASSPWDMVGLNYGYTF
few,.,TRBV7-2,TRBJ1-5,TGTGCCAGCAGCTTAGCTGGAGGGGATCAGCCCCAGCATTTT,CASSLAGGDQPQHF
.,.,TRBV10-3,TRBJ1-6,TGTGCCATCAATGAGGGGAATAATTCACCCCTCCACTTT,CAINEGNNSPLHF
.,.,TRBV7-9,TRBJ2-1,TGTGCCAGCAGCCCGCCTTGGGGAGAGTACAATGAGCAGTTCTTC,CASSPPWGEYNEQFF
.,.,TRBV4-3,TRBJ1-3,TGCGCCAGCAGCCAAGAGTGGACCCAGATGGGCTCTGGAAACACCATATATTTT,CASSQEWTQMGSGNTIYF
.,TRBD2,TRBV20-1,TRBJ2-1,TGCAGTGCAGGACTAGCGACATACAATGAGCAGTTCTTC,CSAGLATYNEQFF
.,.,TRBV4-2,TRBJ2-1,TGTGCCAGCAGCCAAGCAAAGGGGGCCTACAATGAGCAGTTCTTC,CASSQAKGAYNEQFF
.,.,TRBV19,TRBJ1-5,TGTGCCAGTGGCTGGACGGCGGTCAATCAGCCCCAGCATTTT,CASGWTAVNQPQHF
.,TRBD1,TRBV9,TRBJ2-7,TGTGCCAGCAGCCCGTCCGGGACAGGGATGTACGAGCAGTACTTC,CASSPSGTGMYEQYF
.,.,TRBV7-9,TRBJ2-1,TGTGCCAGCAGCGCCTCGGGACTGCCCCCTAATGAGCAGTTCTTC,CASSASGLPPNEQFF
.,TRBD2,TRBV19,TRBJ2-5,TGTGCCAGTAGTATTGGGACTAGCCGGATCCGAACAGAGACCCAGTACTTC,CASSIGTSRIRTETQYF
.,.,TRBV15,TRBJ1-5,TGTGCCACCCGACCCCGGGGAGAAGGGCAGCCCCAGCATTTT,CATRPRGEGQPQHF
.,TRBD2,TRBV7-2,TRBJ2-7,TGTGCCAGCAGCTTAGAGTCTAGCGGGAGCAACGAGCAGTACTTC,CASSLESSGSNEQYF
.,.,TRBV4-3,TRBJ1-4,TGCGCCAGCAGCCAAGCCCAGGGTTTAGGGGCGGAAAAACTGTTTTTT,CASSQAQGLGAEKLFF
.,TRBD2,TRBV29-1,TRBJ2-5,TGCAGCGTCGGACTAGCGGGCAAAGTACAAGAGACCCAGTACTTC,CSVGLAGKVQETQYF
.,TRBD2,TRBV19,TRBJ2-5,TGTGCCAGTAGTATACAGTTATCGGCGGGAGTGGGAGAGACCCAGTACTTC,CASSIQLSAGVGETQYF
.,TRBD2,TRBV2,TRBJ2-4,TGTGCCAGCAGTTCGGGGGGAGACATTCAGTACTTC,CASSSGGDIQYF
.,.,TRBV10-3,TRBJ1-1,TGTGCCAGCGGACGGCGGTGGACTGAAGCTTTCTTT,CASGRRWTEAFF
.,.,TRBV27,TRBJ1-1,TGTGCCAGCACCTCCCCTGAGAACACTGAAGCTTTCTTT,CASTSPENTEAFF
once,.,TRBV7-3,TRBJ2-1,TGTGCCAGCAGCTTTCAACTAAACAATGAGCAGTTCTTC,CASSFQLNNEQFF
.,TRBD1,TRBV12-3/TRBV12-4,TRBJ2-1,TGTGCCAGCAGTTTTGGATGGGGACAGGGCTCCTACAATGAGCAGTTCTTC,CASSFGWGQGSYNEQFF
few,TRBD2,TRBV20-1,TRBJ2-7,TGCAGTGCGAGGCGGGAGTCCTACGAGCAGTACTTC,CSARRESYEQYF
.,TRBD1,TRBV10-3,TRBJ1-1,TGTGCCATCCTTGGACAGGACAAGGTAGCTTTCTTT,CAILGQDKVAFF
.,.,TRBV29-1,TRBJ2-1,TGCAGCGTTGAAGAAGTTGAGCAGTTCTTC,CSVEEVEQFF
.,.,TRBV7-8,TRBJ1-1,TGTGCCAGCAGCCTAGGGGGATCTTACATGAACACTGAAGCTTTCTTT,CASSLGGSYMNTEAFF
.,.,TRBV27,TRBJ2-3,TGTGCCAGCAGTTGGGTTTTTTCGGGAGGCACAGATACGCAGTATTTT,CASSWVFSGGTDTQYF
once,.,TRBV7-9,TRBJ1-4,TGTGCCAGCAGCTTAAGAGCAGGGGCAGGAGAAAAACTGTTTTTT,CASSLRAGAGEKLFF
.,.,TRBV21-1,TRBJ2-1,TGTGCCAGCAGCAACCGGAAGGGGGAGCGGGAGAGCTCCTACAATGAGCAGTTCTTC,CASSNRKGERESSYNEQFF
.,TRBD2,TRBV28,TRBJ2-7,TGTGCCAGCAGTCTCCCGGGGGGGAGCTACGAGCAGTACTTC,CASSLPGGSYEQYF
.,TRBD2,TRBV7-9,TRBJ2-1,TGTGCCAGCAGCTCGACGGTGGGGCTAGCGGGAGTTGAGAATGAGCAGTTCTTC,CASSSTVGLAGVENEQFF
few,.,TRBV7-9,TRBJ1-1,TGTGCCAGCAGGCAGGAGAACACTGAAGCTTTCTTT,CASRQENTEAFF
.,.,TRBV4-3,TRBJ1-1,TGCGCCAGCAGCCAATCCGGTGAAGCTTTCTTT,CASSQSGEAFF
.,.,TRBV7-6,TRBJ2-1,TGTGCCAGCAGCTCTTCAGACTTATACAATGAGCAGTTCTTC,CASSSSDLYNEQFF
.,TRBD2,TRBV4-3,TRBJ2-5,TGCGCCAGCAGCCAAGATTTCGGGGCGGGAGGGGAGACCCAGTACTTC,CASSQDFGAGGETQYF
once,TRBD2,TRBV9,TRBJ2-7,TGTGCCAGCAGCTCAGGACTAGACCACCAAGACGAGCAGTACTTC,CASSSGLDHQDEQYF
.,.,TRBV7-6,TRBJ1-1,TGTGCCAGCAGCCACATCGTCTATGGCGGCGTTGACACTGAAGCTTTCTTT,CASSHIVYGGVDTEAFF
.,.,TRBV12-3/TRBV12-4,TRBJ2-3,TGTGCCAGCAGTTTTCTAGCCGCTCATACGCAGTATTTT,CASSFLAAHTQYF
once,.,TRBV29-1,TRBJ2-7,TGCAGCGTCGTCGGGACAAGCGCCTACGAGCAGTACTTC,CSVVGTSAYEQYF
.,TRBD2,TRBV5-1,TRBJ2-1,TGCGCCAGCAGCCCCATGGGGAGCGGGAGGGCCAATGAGCAGTTCTTC,CASSPMGSGRANEQFF
.,.,TRBV27,TRBJ2-5,TGTGCCAGCAGTTTAGTAAGACAGCCCCAAGAGACCCAGTACTTC,CASSLVRQPQETQYF
.,.,TRBV6-4,TRBJ2-1,TGTGCCAGCAGTGACTCCGCCCGATCTGCCTACAATGAGCAGTTCTTC,CASSDSARSAYNEQFF
.,.,TRBV7-9,TRBJ2-7,TGTGCCAGCAGCTCGATTGAGGCCGAGCAGTACTTC,CASSSIEAEQYF
.,.,TRBV27,TRBJ1-4,TGTGCCAGCAGTTTAGCAGGGATGGGTGAAAAACTGTTTTTT,CASSLAGMGEKLFF
.,.,TRBV7-8,TRBJ1-2,TGTGCCAGCAGCTTAGTGGCAGGGTCTGTGAACTACACCTTC,CASSLVAGSVNYTF
.,.,TRBV9,TRBJ1-3,TGTGCCAGCAGCGTAGGTGGGTCTGGGAGCTCTGGAAACACCATATATTTT,CASSVGGSGSSGNTIYF
.,TRBD1,TRBV12-3/TRBV12-4,TRBJ1-2,TGTGCCAGCAGTTTCGTTACAGGGGGCAGCGGCTACACCTTC,CASSFVTGGSGYTF
.,.,TRBV28,TRBJ1-1,TGTGCCAGCAGTTCGGGTGGAGGGCTCACTGAAGCTTTCTTT,CASSSGGGLTEAFF
.,.,TRBV24-1,TRBJ2-1,TGTGCCACCAGTGATCTTGACAGCTACTCCTACAATGAGCAGTTCTTC,CATSDLDSYSYNEQFF
few,TRBD2,TRBV14,TRBJ2-1,TGTGCCAGCAGCCAACGGGGACTAGCGGGGAACAATGAGCAGTTCTTC,CASSQRGLAGNNEQFF
.,.,TRBV27,TRBJ2-2,TGTGCCAGCAGTTTATTGGGATTTGCGAACACCGGGGAGCTGTTTTTT,CASSLLGFANTGELFF
.,.,TRBV12-3/TRBV12-4,TRBJ2-1,TGTGCCAGCAGTTTAGCGACAGGTTACAATGAGCAGTTCTTC,CASSLATGYNEQFF
.,.,TRBV29-1,TRBJ2-7,TGCAGCGTTGAAGATAATAAGTACGAGCAGTACTTC,CSVEDNKYEQYF